One sample yielded the 10 T cell receptor beta chains listed below, sequenced in a study of response to subunit inactivated influenza vaccine. TCRdb independently ran MiXCR on the RT-PCR reads; one entry per CDR3 protein. The table includes 500,000 to 700,000 distinct CDR3 sequences, approximately 24% detected once. The same data also contributed to another study, on T cells expressing NK-cell markers. As that report states: UMI-tagged 5'RACE template switching yielded the TCR beta cDNA.

Sequenced here: CD4+ T cells sorted from PBMCs, sampled less than 13 days after vaccination. These receptors all stem from a man aged 45 to 65 who received an inactivated influenza vaccine.

This clonotype showed up just a few times. V is TRBV7-2 and J is TRBJ2-5; 7 bases line up with TRBD1. V was clipped by 6 bases and J by 3 bases; unmatched bases: 7. Germline loops: CDR1 SGHTA, CDR2 FQGNSA. This CDR3 is built from 14 residues. The CDR3 sequence is CASRFPGTEETQYF. CDR3 nucleotide sequence: TGTGCCAGCAGATTCCCCGGGACAGAAGAGACCCAGTACTTC.

The sample holds a few counts of this clonotype. In DNA, the CDR3 is TGTGCCAGCAGCCGCTTGGGGGGCCAACAAGAGACCCAGTACTTC. This translates into CASSRLGGQQETQYF. The chain combines TRBV14 with TRBJ2-5; D could derive from TRBD1 or TRBD2 (6 bases each). The CDR3 consists of 15 residues. Germline CDR1 reads SGHDN; CDR2 reads FVKESK. V lost 4 bases and J lost 2, with 14 bases in between.

This clonotype was recorded many times. The rearrangement links TRBV11-2 to TRBJ1-4; D possibly corresponds to TRBD1 (5 bases). CDR1 is SGHAT, CDR2 FQNNGV, per germline. CDR3 length equals 14 residues. The germline V and J ends were trimmed by 1 base and 4 bases, with 7 bases remaining between them. The CDR3 DNA is TGTGCCAGCAGCTTAGGGGACCTTAATGAAAAACTGTTTTTT. Protein: CASSLGDLNEKLFF.

This clonotype was seen only a few times. The chain combines TRBV5-1 with TRBJ1-4, with 8 bases that match TRBD1. Per the germline V gene, CDR1 is SGHRS and CDR2 is YFSETQ. After removal of 4 bases from V and 8 bases from J, the junction contained 4 bases not matched to a gene. The CDR3 loop spans 13 amino acids. The CDR3 DNA reads as TGCGCCAGCAGCCGAGGGACAGGAGAAAAACTGTTTTTT. Its translation: CASSRGTGEKLFF.

This sequence joins TRBV7-9 and TRBJ2-1, with TRBD2 identical over 7 bases. The V gene end was trimmed by 6 bases and the J gene end by 0 bases; junction bases not matched to a gene: 8. Per the germline V gene, CDR1 is SEHNR and CDR2 is FQNEAQ (reference sequence). CDR3 length equals 16 residues. The CDR3 protein is CASSSTGGSSYNEQFF. CDR3 bases: TGTGCCAGCAGTTCCACCGGCGGGAGCTCCTACAATGAGCAGTTCTTC.

V and J are TRBV5-1 and TRBJ1-1, with D unresolved. Per germline, CDR1 SGHRS and CDR2 YFSETQ. CDR3 length equals 13 residues. Trimming removed 4 bases at V and 4 bases at J, with 11 bases between. CDR3 region: CASSPKSGTEAFF. The CDR3 DNA is TGCGCCAGCAGCCCAAAAAGTGGCACTGAAGCTTTCTTT.

The CDR3 coding sequence is TGTGCCAGCAGTGGAGACAGGGGGCTGAATAATTCACCCCTCCACTTT. Its translation: CASSGDRGLNNSPLHF. J is TRBJ1-6 and V is TRBV6-1, with 10 nucleotides matching TRBD1. Germline CDR1 reads MNHNS; CDR2 reads SASEGT. The V segment lost 4 bases and the J segment 5 bases; nucleotides outside the gene matches: 5. The CDR3 is made up of 16 amino acids.

This clonotype was counted only a few times. The chain joins TRBV30 to TRBJ2-3; D remains ambiguous. This CDR3 spans 12 amino acids. The V gene lost 3 bases and the J gene lost 5 bases, with 9 bases spanning the gap. The V gene's germline CDR1 is GTSNPN and CDR2 SVGIG (reference sequence). The CDR3 DNA follows: TGTGCCTGGAGCTATATGGGAGATACGCAGTATTTT. This codes for CAWSYMGDTQYF.

A few counts support this clonotype. This chain connects TRBV11-2 to TRBJ2-7; 9 bases line up with TRBD1. V was clipped by 0 bases and J by 7 bases; unmatched bases: 1. The CDR3 extends over 13 amino acids. Germline V gene data show CDR1 as SGHAT and CDR2 as FQNNGV. The chain's CDR3 is CASSLEDRGEQYF. CDR3 sequence (DNA): TGTGCCAGCAGCTTAGAGGACAGGGGTGAGCAGTACTTC.

The rearrangement links TRBV20-1 to TRBJ1-2; D possibly corresponds to TRBD1 (5 bases). This CDR3 region has 13 residues. The germline V gene has CDR1 DFQATT and CDR2 SNEGSKA (reference sequence). V gave up 7 bases and J gave up 8 bases, with 20 bases separating them. The CDR3 nucleotides are TGCAGTGTTCAGACAGACACTACTTCGGGCTACACCTTC. Its translation is CSVQTDTTSGYTF.